The T cell receptor beta chain under discussion was sequenced for a study of OX40 agonist ivuxolimab in advanced cancers. CDR3 size: 15 residues. CDR1 is SGDLS, CDR2 YYNGEE, per germline. V was shortened by 0 bases and J by 0 bases, with 9 bases between the two germline ends. TCRdb's table, derived via immunoSEQ multiplex PCR, lists solely in-frame clones and lacks some. This table has some 60,000 clones, around four fifths appearing once. This TCR was recovered from an adult with an advanced solid tumor such as melanoma, head and neck, liver or kidney cancer. The chain combines TRBV9 with TRBJ1-2, with D uncertain. The source material was CD4+ or CD8+ T cells sorted from blood, sampled in a trial of the OX40 agonist ivuxolimab. The CDR3 protein is CASSVAITANYGYTF. The CDR3 nucleotides are TGTGCCAGCAGCGTAGCTATAACAGCTAACTATGGCTACACCTTC.